This entry describes one T cell receptor beta chain. What it binds is not known. TCRdb keeps only in-frame clones here, not all; method: immunoSEQ multiplex PCR. The sample has 98,000 or so clones; around 89% are singletons. The sample originates from a study of Tregs in tolerant kidney transplant recipients. Notes on the study in general: Some patients' samples used different primers over time, so nucleotide sequences weren't comparable. The small number of patients limits these findings pending further validation.

This clonotype was obtained from a human donor who received a combined kidney and bone marrow transplant. Specimen: CD4+ T cells from blood, collected before the transplant.

CDR3 region: CASSPTSVRETQYF. The CDR3 DNA sequence: TGTGCCAGCAGCCCTACTAGCGTGCGGGAGACCCAGTACTTC. The V and J genes are TRBV9 and TRBJ2-5; 7 nucleotides match TRBD2. J lost 5 bases, V lost 4 bases, and 8 bases had no gene match. The CDR3 runs 14 residues. Germline CDR1 reads SGDLS; CDR2 reads YYNGEE.